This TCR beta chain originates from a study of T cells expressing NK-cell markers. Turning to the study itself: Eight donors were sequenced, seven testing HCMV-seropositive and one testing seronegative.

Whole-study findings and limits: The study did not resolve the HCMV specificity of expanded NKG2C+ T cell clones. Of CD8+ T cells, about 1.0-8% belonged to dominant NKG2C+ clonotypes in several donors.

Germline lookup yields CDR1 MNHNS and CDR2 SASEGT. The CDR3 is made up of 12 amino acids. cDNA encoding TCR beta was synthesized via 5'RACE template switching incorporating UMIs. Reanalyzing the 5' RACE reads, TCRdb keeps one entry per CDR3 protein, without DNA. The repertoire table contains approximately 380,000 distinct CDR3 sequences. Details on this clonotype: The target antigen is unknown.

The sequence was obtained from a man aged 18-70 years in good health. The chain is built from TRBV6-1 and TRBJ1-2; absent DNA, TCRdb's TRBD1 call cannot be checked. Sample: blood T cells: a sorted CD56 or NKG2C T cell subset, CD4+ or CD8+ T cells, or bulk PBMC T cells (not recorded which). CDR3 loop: CASTYRGGGYTF.